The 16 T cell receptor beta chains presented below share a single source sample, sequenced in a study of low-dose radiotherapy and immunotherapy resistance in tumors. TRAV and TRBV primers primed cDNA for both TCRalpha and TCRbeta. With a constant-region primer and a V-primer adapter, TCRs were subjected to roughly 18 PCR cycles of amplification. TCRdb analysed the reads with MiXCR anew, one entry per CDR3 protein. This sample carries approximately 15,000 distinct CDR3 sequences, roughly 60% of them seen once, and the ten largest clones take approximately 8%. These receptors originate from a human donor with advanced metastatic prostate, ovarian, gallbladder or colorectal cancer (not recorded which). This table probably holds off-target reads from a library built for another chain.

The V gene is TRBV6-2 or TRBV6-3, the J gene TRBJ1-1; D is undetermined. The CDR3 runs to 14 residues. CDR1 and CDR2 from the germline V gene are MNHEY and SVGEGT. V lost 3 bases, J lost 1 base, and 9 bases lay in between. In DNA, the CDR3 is TGTGCCAGCAGTTATATTAGGCCGAACACTGAAGCTTTCTTT. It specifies CASSYIRPNTEAFF.

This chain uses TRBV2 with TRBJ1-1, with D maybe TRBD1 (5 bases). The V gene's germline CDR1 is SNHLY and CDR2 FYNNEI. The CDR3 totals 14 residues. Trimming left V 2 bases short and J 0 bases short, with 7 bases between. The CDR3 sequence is CASSEMGVNTEAFF. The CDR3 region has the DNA TGTGCCAGCAGTGAAATGGGGGTGAACACTGAAGCTTTCTTT. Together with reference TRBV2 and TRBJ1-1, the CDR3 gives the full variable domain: EPEVTQTPSHQVTQMGQEVILRCVPISNHLYFYWYRQILGQKVEFLVSFYNNEISEKSEIFDDQFSVERPDGSNFTLKIRSTKLEDSAMYFCASSEMGVNTEAFFGQGTRLTVV.

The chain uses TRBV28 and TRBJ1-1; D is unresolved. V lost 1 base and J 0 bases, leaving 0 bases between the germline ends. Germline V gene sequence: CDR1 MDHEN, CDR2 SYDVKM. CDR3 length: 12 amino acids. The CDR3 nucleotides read TGTGCCAGCAGTTTATTGAACACTGAAGCTTTCTTT. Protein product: CASSLLNTEAFF. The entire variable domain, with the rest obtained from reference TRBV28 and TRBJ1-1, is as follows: DVKVTQSSRYLVKRTGEKVFLECVQDMDHENMFWYRQDPGLGLRLIYFSYDVKMKEKGDIPEGYSVSREKKERFSLILESASTNQTSMYLCASSLLNTEAFFGQGTRLTVV.

The CDR3 region is CASSRDTTYEQYF. The CDR3 DNA follows: TGTGCCAGCAGCCGGGACACAACCTACGAGCAGTACTTC. J is TRBJ2-7 and V is TRBV12-3 or TRBV12-4, with a tentative D call TRBD1 (6 bases). CDR3 length: 13 residues. The V gene lost 6 bases and the J gene lost 2 bases, with 11 bases spanning the gap.

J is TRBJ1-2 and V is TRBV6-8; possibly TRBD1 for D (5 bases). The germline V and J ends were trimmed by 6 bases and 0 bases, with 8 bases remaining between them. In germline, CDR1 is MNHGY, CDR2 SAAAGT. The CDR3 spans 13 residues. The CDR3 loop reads CASRDSPNYGYTF. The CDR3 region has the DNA TGTGCCAGCAGAGACAGCCCTAACTATGGCTACACCTTC.

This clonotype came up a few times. The CDR3 region is CASRGDRGGVETQYF. In DNA, the CDR3 is TGTGCCAGCAGGGGGGACAGGGGAGGTGTCGAGACCCAGTACTTC. The chain carries TRBV28 and TRBJ2-5, with 10 bases fitting TRBD1. This CDR3 is built from 15 residues. Unmatched junction bases numbered 9, after V lost 6 bases and J lost 5 bases. Germline lookup yields CDR1 MDHEN and CDR2 SYDVKM.

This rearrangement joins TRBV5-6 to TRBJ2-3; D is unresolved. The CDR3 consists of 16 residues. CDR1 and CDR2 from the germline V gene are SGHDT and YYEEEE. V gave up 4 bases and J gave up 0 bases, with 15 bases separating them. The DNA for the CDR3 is TGTGCCAGCAGCCTAAGGTCAGGCGACAGCACAGATACGCAGTATTTT. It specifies CASSLRSGDSTDTQYF.

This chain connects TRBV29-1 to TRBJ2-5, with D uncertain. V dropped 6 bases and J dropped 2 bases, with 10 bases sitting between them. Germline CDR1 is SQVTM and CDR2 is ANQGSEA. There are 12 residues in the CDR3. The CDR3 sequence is CSVGQSQETQYF. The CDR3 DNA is TGCAGCGTCGGGCAGAGTCAAGAGACCCAGTACTTC.

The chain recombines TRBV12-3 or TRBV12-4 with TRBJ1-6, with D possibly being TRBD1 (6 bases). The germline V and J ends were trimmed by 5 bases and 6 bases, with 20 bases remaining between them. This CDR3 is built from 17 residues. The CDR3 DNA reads TGTGCCAGCAGTGAAAGAAGGGGGGCGCGGGGTAATTCACCCCTCCACTTT. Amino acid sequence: CASSERRGARGNSPLHF.

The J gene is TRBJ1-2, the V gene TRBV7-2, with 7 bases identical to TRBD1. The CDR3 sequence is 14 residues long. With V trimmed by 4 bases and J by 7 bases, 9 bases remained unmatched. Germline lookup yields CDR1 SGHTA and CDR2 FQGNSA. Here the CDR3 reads CASSSFSPGGGYTF. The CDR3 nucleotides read TGTGCCAGCAGCTCCTTTTCCCCAGGGGGTGGCTACACCTTC.

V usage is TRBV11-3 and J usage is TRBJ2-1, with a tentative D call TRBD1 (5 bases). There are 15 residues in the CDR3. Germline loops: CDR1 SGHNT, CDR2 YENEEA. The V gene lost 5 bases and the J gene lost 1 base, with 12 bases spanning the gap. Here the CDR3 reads CASSLEAGSYNEQFF. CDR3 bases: TGTGCCAGCAGCCTTGAGGCAGGGTCCTACAATGAGCAGTTCTTC.

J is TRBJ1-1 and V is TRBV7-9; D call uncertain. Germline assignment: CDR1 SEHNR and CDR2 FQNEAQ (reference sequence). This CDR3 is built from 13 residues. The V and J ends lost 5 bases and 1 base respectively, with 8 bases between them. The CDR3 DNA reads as TGTGCCAGCAGCCCCCGGGCGAACACTGAAGCTTTCTTT. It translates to CASSPRANTEAFF.

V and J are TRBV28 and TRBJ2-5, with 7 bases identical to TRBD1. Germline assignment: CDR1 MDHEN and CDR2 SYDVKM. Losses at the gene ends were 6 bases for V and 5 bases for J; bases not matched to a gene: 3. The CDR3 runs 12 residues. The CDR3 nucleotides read TGTGCCAGCAGGGGACAGTGGGAGACCCAGTACTTC. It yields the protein CASRGQWETQYF. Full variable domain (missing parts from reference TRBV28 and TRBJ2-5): DVKVTQSSRYLVKRTGEKVFLECVQDMDHENMFWYRQDPGLGLRLIYFSYDVKMKEKGDIPEGYSVSREKKERFSLILESASTNQTSMYLCASRGQWETQYFGPGTRLLVL.

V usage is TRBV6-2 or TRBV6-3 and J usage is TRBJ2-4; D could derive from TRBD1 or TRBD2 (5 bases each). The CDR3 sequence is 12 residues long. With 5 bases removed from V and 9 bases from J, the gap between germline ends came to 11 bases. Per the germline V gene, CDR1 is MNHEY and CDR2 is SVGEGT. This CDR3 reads CASSGTAIIQYF. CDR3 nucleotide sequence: TGTGCCAGCAGTGGGACGGCGATCATTCAGTACTTC.

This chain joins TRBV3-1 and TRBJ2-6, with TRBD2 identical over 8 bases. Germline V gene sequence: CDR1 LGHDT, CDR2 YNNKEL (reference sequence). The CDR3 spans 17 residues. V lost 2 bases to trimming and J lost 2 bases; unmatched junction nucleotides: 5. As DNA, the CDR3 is TGTGCCAGCAGCCAATGGGGACTAGTTGCTGGGGCCAACGTCCTGACTTTC. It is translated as CASSQWGLVAGANVLTF.

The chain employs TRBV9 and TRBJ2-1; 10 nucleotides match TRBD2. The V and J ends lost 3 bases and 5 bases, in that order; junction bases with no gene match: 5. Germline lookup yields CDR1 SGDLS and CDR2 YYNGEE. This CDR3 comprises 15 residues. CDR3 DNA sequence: TGTGCCAGCAGCGCGAGCGGGAGGGGCCACAATGAGCAGTTCTTC. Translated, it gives CASSASGRGHNEQFF.